A single sample gave rise to the 20 T cell receptor beta chains below, sequenced in a study of blood T cell repertoires in COVID-19 (dated by TCRdb to the early 2020s). Library preparation was by the immunoSEQ multiplex PCR assay. As stored in TCRdb, this immuneACCESS dataset retains in-frame rearrangements with V and J assigned. A fraction of the clones does not appear; measured against another copy, unresolved V genes explain less than half of the discrepancy, and the remainder lacks a known reason. A total of 120,000 to 150,000 clones appear in this sample, over 85% of them only once. Together, the top ten hold around 1.5% of the sample. Sequenced material: peripheral blood. The receptor set was obtained from a human donor in a cohort sampled during active COVID-19.

This clone occurred once. This rearrangement joins TRBV7-9 to TRBJ1-2; TRBD1 might be the D (5 bases). The germline CDR1 and CDR2 sequences are SEHNR and FQNEAQ (reference sequence). This CDR3 comprises 14 residues. V was clipped by 5 bases and J by 6 bases, with 16 bases between them. This CDR3 is CASSPIVGGNGYTF. In DNA, the CDR3 is TGTGCCAGCAGCCCGATAGTTGGGGGGAATGGCTACACCTTC.

This clone appeared a single time. The V gene is TRBV11-2, the J gene TRBJ2-3; TRBD1 matches 8 bases. Trimming removed 3 bases from V and 1 base from J; junction bases left unmatched: 9. The CDR3 is 17 amino acids. Germline V CDR1 and CDR2: SGHAT, FQNNGV. The CDR3 here is CASSFLTGVGGTDTQYF. The CDR3 DNA is TGTGCCAGCAGCTTCTTGACAGGGGTGGGGGGCACAGATACGCAGTATTTT. The full variable domain, with the rest looked up from reference TRBV11-2 and TRBJ2-3, is EAGVAQSPRYKIIEKRQSVAFWCNPISGHATLYWYQQILGQGPKLLIQFQNNGVVDDSQLPKDRFSAERLKGVDSTLKIQPAKLEDSAVYLCASSFLTGVGGTDTQYFGPGTRLTVL.

V and J are TRBV9 and TRBJ1-2, with D maybe TRBD1 (6 bases). The germline V gene has CDR1 SGDLS and CDR2 YYNGEE. CDR3 size: 15 residues. Trimming took off 2 bases at V and 4 bases at J, with 15 bases between the two ends. The CDR3 DNA follows: TGTGCCAGCAGCGTTTCCCTCCAGGGGATCTATGGCTACACCTTC. Translated, it gives CASSVSLQGIYGYTF.

The V call is TRBV19, the J call TRBJ2-7; D possibly corresponds to TRBD1 (6 bases). Looked up from germline, CDR1 is LNHDA and CDR2 is SQIVND (reference sequence). Trimming removed 8 bases from V and 2 bases from J, with 10 bases in between. The CDR3 consists of 12 residues. CDR3 nucleotide sequence: TGTGCCAGTCGCAGGGGTCCCTACGAGCAGTACTTC. Protein: CASRRGPYEQYF.

The chain has TRBV28 and TRBJ2-7; 7 bases fit TRBD1. CDR3 length: 16 amino acids. V lost 3 bases, J lost 3 bases, and 11 bases stayed unmatched. The germline gives CDR1 MDHEN, CDR2 SYDVKM. DNA of the CDR3: TGTGCCAGCAGTTTCCCCTCTGATCGGGACAGCTACGAGCAGTACTTC. Protein sequence: CASSFPSDRDSYEQYF.

The genes are TRBV5-1 and TRBJ2-1, with D possibly TRBD2 on 7 matching bases. The CDR3 totals 15 residues. Trimming cost V 0 bases and J 3 bases, with 10 bases left between them. The germline gives CDR1 SGHRS, CDR2 YFSETQ. The CDR3, as DNA: TGCGCCAGCAGCTTGGATAGGGGGGGCTACAATGAGCAGTTCTTC. Its protein product is CASSLDRGGYNEQFF.

V gene TRBV6-6 combines with J gene TRBJ1-6; D unclear. Germline loops: CDR1 MNHNY, CDR2 SVGAGI (reference sequence). CDR3 size: 14 residues. Trimming cost V 2 bases and J 9 bases, with 11 bases left between them. CDR3 sequence reads: CASSYAGSTSPLHF. For the CDR3, the DNA is TGTGCCAGCAGTTACGCGGGGTCCACTTCACCCCTCCACTTT.

J is TRBJ2-7 and V is TRBV5-1, with a tentative D call TRBD2 (6 bases). The CDR3 totals 14 residues. V was cut by 4 bases and J by 7 bases, with 18 bases left in between. Germline values: CDR1 SGHRS, CDR2 YFSETQ. The CDR3 loop reads CASSSQGWRGEQYF. The CDR3 DNA reads TGCGCCAGCAGCAGCCAGGGATGGCGGGGAGAGCAGTACTTC.

The J gene is TRBJ1-5, the V gene TRBV20-1; D gene uncertain. Germline V gene lookup returns CDR1 DFQATT and CDR2 SNEGSKA (reference sequence). CDR3 length: 14 amino acids. Trimming cost V 3 bases and J 6 bases, with 15 bases left between them. The CDR3 region is CSASEAVEGQPQHF. The CDR3 bases are TGCAGTGCTAGTGAGGCAGTAGAGGGTCAGCCCCAGCATTTT.

The chain joins TRBV7-2 to TRBJ2-5, with TRBD2 matching over 14 bases. V trimming: 6 bases; J trimming: 5 bases; junction bases outside the gene matches: 8. Germline CDR1 SGHTA, CDR2 FQGNSA. The CDR3 length is 16 residues. The CDR3 reads CASSRGLAGVWETQYF. Written as DNA, the CDR3 is TGTGCCAGCAGTCGGGGACTAGCGGGGGTTTGGGAGACCCAGTACTTC.

The chain combines TRBV7-2 with TRBJ1-1; 8 bases match TRBD1. Germline CDR1 reads SGHTA; CDR2 reads FQGNSA. The CDR3 is 16 residues long. Trimming cost V 5 bases and J 0 bases; bases outside gene matches: 8. In nucleotides, the CDR3 is TGTGCCAGCAGCCCCGGACAGGGCCTCATGAACACTGAAGCTTTCTTT. Translated: CASSPGQGLMNTEAFF.

V and J are TRBV27 and TRBJ2-1, with a tentative D call TRBD1 (6 bases). The CDR3 has 15 amino acids. The germline gives CDR1 MNHEY, CDR2 SMNVEV (reference sequence). The germline V and J ends were trimmed by 8 bases and 0 bases, with 14 bases remaining between them. As DNA, the CDR3 is TGTGCCAGCTTCCAACAGGGTTACTCCTACAATGAGCAGTTCTTC. It is translated as CASFQQGYSYNEQFF.

The chain carries TRBV9 and TRBJ1-2; 9 nucleotides match TRBD1. The junction had 4 bases not matched to a gene; V was cut back by 0 bases and J by 4 bases. The CDR3 length is 15 residues. Germline loops: CDR1 SGDLS, CDR2 YYNGEE. CDR3 protein: CASSVAGTGSYGYTF. CDR3 in DNA: TGTGCCAGCAGCGTAGCCGGGACAGGGAGCTATGGCTACACCTTC. The complete variable domain, with remaining parts taken from reference TRBV9 and TRBJ1-2, reads DSGVTQTPKHLITATGQRVTLRCSPRSGDLSVYWYQQSLDQGLQFLIQYYNGEERAKGNILERFSAQQFPDLHSELNLSSLELGDSALYFCASSVAGTGSYGYTFGSGTRLTVV.

The V call is TRBV7-2, the J call TRBJ2-5; 8 bases match TRBD2. With V trimmed by 4 bases and J by 5 bases, 6 bases remained unmatched. This CDR3 comprises 14 residues. The germline V gene has CDR1 SGHTA and CDR2 FQGNSA. CDR3 region: CASSSGGAGETQYF. Written as DNA, the CDR3 is TGTGCCAGCAGCTCCGGGGGGGCAGGTGAGACCCAGTACTTC.

The chain uses TRBV12-3 or TRBV12-4 and TRBJ2-1; D is undetermined. CDR3 length: 13 amino acids. V lost 1 base, J lost 6 bases, and 7 bases lay in between. CDR3 sequence: CASSLGHINEQFF. The CDR3 nucleotides are TGTGCCAGCAGTTTAGGGCACATCAATGAGCAGTTCTTC.

This clone has more than one count but fewer than ten. V gene TRBV9 combines with J gene TRBJ1-1; 9 bases map to TRBD1. Germline CDR1 and CDR2: SGDLS and YYNGEE. This CDR3 comprises 15 residues. V shed 4 bases, J shed 3 bases, and the junction held 7 bases outside the gene matches. This CDR3 reads CASSHEGQGYTEAFF. CDR3 DNA: TGTGCCAGCAGCCACGAGGGACAGGGATACACTGAAGCTTTCTTT. The whole variable domain, filled in from reference TRBV9 and TRBJ1-1, reads DSGVTQTPKHLITATGQRVTLRCSPRSGDLSVYWYQQSLDQGLQFLIQYYNGEERAKGNILERFSAQQFPDLHSELNLSSLELGDSALYFCASSHEGQGYTEAFFGQGTRLTVV.

This sequence joins TRBV13 and TRBJ1-1; TRBD1 might be the D (5 bases). CDR1 and CDR2 from the germline V gene are PRHDT and FYEKMQ (reference sequence). The CDR3 is made up of 13 amino acids. V lost 5 bases to trimming and J lost 7 bases, with 14 bases between them. CDR3 nucleotides: TGTGCCAGCAGCCTTAGGGGTGGCGGTGAAGCTTTCTTT. Its translation: CASSLRGGGEAFF.

J is TRBJ1-1 and V is TRBV7-9; D might be TRBD1 (5 bases). The CDR3 runs to 12 residues. Germline values: CDR1 SEHNR, CDR2 FQNEAQ (reference sequence). Trimming took off 5 bases at V and 5 bases at J, with 9 bases between the two ends. The CDR3 sequence is CASSPGGTEAFF. DNA of the CDR3: TGTGCCAGCAGCCCCGGGGGGACTGAAGCTTTCTTT.

V gene TRBV6-4 combines with J gene TRBJ1-6, with D hard to call. V was trimmed by 4 bases and J by 6 bases, leaving 10 bases between them. This CDR3 has 14 residues. The germline gives CDR1 MRHNA, CDR2 SNTAGT. DNA of the CDR3: TGTGCCAGCAGTGCAAGTGAGAGTAATTCACCCCTCCACTTT. Protein sequence: CASSASESNSPLHF.

This clone was seen once. The rearrangement links TRBV2 to TRBJ2-5, with TRBD1 matching over 12 bases. Losses at the gene ends were 5 bases for V and 2 bases for J; bases not matched to a gene: 12. The CDR3 length is 18 residues. In germline, CDR1 is SNHLY, CDR2 FYNNEI. The DNA of the CDR3 is TGTGCCAGCAGTACCCCCGGGACAGGGGGCTCGGGGCAAGAGACCCAGTACTTC. This translates into CASSTPGTGGSGQETQYF.